This T cell receptor (beta chain) was captured by sequencing in a study of CD8 T cells in Susac syndrome. Germline trimming cut 6 bases from V and 5 bases from J; bases unmatched to any gene: 13. Germline V lookup: CDR1 MNHEY, CDR2 SVGEGT. The CDR3 has 17 residues. Reverse transcription of about 0.45 to 1 ug RNA was performed with random hexamers. It was immunoSEQ multiplex PCR that amplified TCR beta CDR3 across 54 Vbeta and 13 Jbeta. TCRdb fed the immunoSEQ multiplex PCR reads into MiXCR, producing one record per CDR3 protein. Seen here are around 26,000 distinct CDR3 sequences, 94% observed once, and the top ten hold about 0.26%. TEMRA cells were FACS-enriched, and CD8+ and CD4+ T cells were isolated negatively.

The sequencing input was CD8+ T cells from PBMCs. This TCR derives from a human donor in good health. V is TRBV6-2 or TRBV6-3 and J is TRBJ1-1; 12 nucleotides agree with TRBD1. The CDR3 reads CASSLTGTGGRWTEAFF. DNA for the CDR3: TGTGCCAGCAGCTTAACCGGGACAGGGGGCAGGTGGACTGAAGCTTTCTTT.